A single T cell receptor (beta chain) is shown here with its context. Its antigen is as yet unknown. CDR3 size: 22 residues. V was cut by 0 bases and J by 0 bases, with 25 bases left in between. Germline V lookup: CDR1 SGHNT, CDR2 YYREEE (reference sequence). The authors extracted at least 6 micrograms of total RNA per sample. These data belong to a study of blood T cells in healthy people across ages. Overall study results and limits: Without sorted subsets, naive and antigen-experienced compartments could not be conclusively compared. Age showed a roughly linear inverse relationship with TCR beta diversity per million T cells. Estimated diversity, derived from one million T cells, was regarded as an underestimate.

The second PCR ran roughly 6 to 11 cycles with a sample-barcoded 5' primer and J-beta primers. TCRdb re-called the 5' RACE reads with MiXCR, one entry per CDR3 protein. The sample contains some 1.8 million distinct CDR3 sequences, about two fifths of which appear only once. The sequencing sample was made of blood. This rearrangement joins TRBV5-4 to TRBJ2-6; maybe TRBD2 (6 bases). The sequence derives from a human donor in good health. The DNA for the CDR3 is TGTGCCAGCAGCTTGGTTGGTTGGGCCGCGGGACTCCTGAGCTCTGGGGCCAACGTCCTGACTTTC. Amino acids: CASSLVGWAAGLLSSGANVLTF.